This is a list of T cell receptor beta chains from one sample in a study of T-cell reconstitution after alpha-beta-depleted transplantation in children. TCRdb ran MiXCR on the PCR reads and lists one entry per CDR3 protein. The table records nearly 250,000 distinct CDR3 sequences, 7.5% to 9.5% of them present only once. Sequencing was performed on PBMCs, mostly from graft donor cells, taken 180 days after TCRalphabeta/CD19-depleted stem cell transplant. These receptor sequences come from a male patient younger than 18 who had a stem cell transplant for acute lymphoblastic leukemia, so the T cells may come from the graft donor. CDR3s include the opening cysteine and the closing phenylalanine or tryptophan. D genes are given only for firm matches. Clone size is shown for a subset of rows, as once, few, many or a class of expanded clone.

V gene: TRBV5-1
J gene: TRBJ2-2
D gene: .
clone size: many
CDR3 DNA: TGCGCCAGCAGTCTTGGTCCCCTGCCCGGAACCGGGGAGCTGTTTTTT
CDR3 protein: CASSLGPLPGTGELFF

V gene: TRBV7-7
J gene: TRBJ2-5
D gene: TRBD2
clone size: many
CDR3 DNA: TGTGCTAGCAGCTTAGCCGGGACTAGCGGGAGGGCCCCCCAGTACTTC
CDR3 protein: CASSLAGTSGRAPQYF

V gene: TRBV28
J gene: TRBJ2-5
D gene: TRBD1
clone size: many
CDR3 DNA: TGTGCCAGCAGTTTTTGGACAGGGATAAGAGAGACCCAGTACTTC
CDR3 protein: CASSFWTGIRETQYF

V gene: TRBV19
J gene: TRBJ2-2
D gene: TRBD1
clone size: .
CDR3 DNA: TGTGCCAGTAGTATCTTTGACAGGGGGCCTACCGGGGAGCTGTTTTTT
CDR3 protein: CASSIFDRGPTGELFF

V gene: TRBV5-4
J gene: TRBJ1-1
D gene: .
clone size: many
CDR3 DNA: TGTGCCAGCAGCTTGTTTCCCCAGGGTCCCCCGGGGGTGAACACTGAAGCTTTCTTT
CDR3 protein: CASSLFPQGPPGVNTEAFF

V gene: TRBV4-2
J gene: TRBJ1-1
D gene: .
clone size: .
CDR3 DNA: TGTGCCAGCAGCCAAGGGTGGGGAGAAACTGAAGCTTTCTTT
CDR3 protein: CASSQGWGETEAFF

V gene: TRBV5-1
J gene: TRBJ2-1
D gene: .
clone size: many
CDR3 DNA: TGCGCCAGCAGCTTGGACGGCGCGCCTAAGAGCTCCTACAATGAGCAGTTCTTC
CDR3 protein: CASSLDGAPKSSYNEQFF

V gene: TRBV6-5
J gene: TRBJ2-4
D gene: .
clone size: many
CDR3 DNA: TGTGCCAGCAAACAGGGATCCGTCCTAGCCAAAAACATTCAGTACTTC
CDR3 protein: CASKQGSVLAKNIQYF

V gene: TRBV15
J gene: TRBJ2-2
D gene: TRBD2
clone size: many
CDR3 DNA: TGTGCCACCAGCAGAGATCCGATAGGACTAGCGGGAGCCACCGGGGAGCTGTTTTTT
CDR3 protein: CATSRDPIGLAGATGELFF

V gene: TRBV24-1
J gene: TRBJ2-7
D gene: .
clone size: many
CDR3 DNA: TGTGCCACCAGTGCGGGCAGACCCCCCTACGAGCAGTACTTC
CDR3 protein: CATSAGRPPYEQYF

V gene: TRBV11-2
J gene: TRBJ2-5
D gene: .
clone size: many
CDR3 DNA: TGTGCCAGCAGCTTATGGGGCTTGGAGACCCAGTACTTC
CDR3 protein: CASSLWGLETQYF

V gene: TRBV28
J gene: TRBJ1-2
D gene: .
clone size: many
CDR3 DNA: TGTGCCAGCAGTTTATTGGGCGGCTATGGCTACACCTTC
CDR3 protein: CASSLLGGYGYTF

V gene: TRBV3-1
J gene: TRBJ1-2
D gene: .
clone size: many
CDR3 DNA: TGTGCCAGCAGCCAAGCCTACCCCAGGGGTAAAGGCTACACCTTC
CDR3 protein: CASSQAYPRGKGYTF

V gene: TRBV29-1
J gene: TRBJ1-2
D gene: .
clone size: many
CDR3 DNA: TGCAGCGTTGAAGTGGGCGGCTATGGCTACACCTTC
CDR3 protein: CSVEVGGYGYTF

V gene: TRBV5-5
J gene: TRBJ1-1
D gene: .
clone size: many
CDR3 DNA: TGTGCCAGCAGCTTGGCCGGACGACCGAACACTGAAGCTTTCTTT
CDR3 protein: CASSLAGRPNTEAFF

V gene: TRBV5-4
J gene: TRBJ2-3
D gene: TRBD1
clone size: many
CDR3 DNA: TGTGCCAGCAGCTTCCCGGGACAGGGCGTCGTAACAGATACGCAGTATTTT
CDR3 protein: CASSFPGQGVVTDTQYF

V gene: TRBV12-3/TRBV12-4
J gene: TRBJ1-1
D gene: .
clone size: many
CDR3 DNA: TGTGCCAGCACCCTCCGGGGAAACACTGAAGCTTTCTTT
CDR3 protein: CASTLRGNTEAFF

V gene: TRBV28
J gene: TRBJ2-1
D gene: .
clone size: many
CDR3 DNA: TGTGCCAGCTACACCTGGCCAGGCGAGAATGAGCAGTTCTTC
CDR3 protein: CASYTWPGENEQFF

V gene: TRBV9
J gene: TRBJ2-3
D gene: TRBD1
clone size: many
CDR3 DNA: TGTGCCAGCAGCGTAGAGGGGGCGCGTTTTGATACGCAGTATTTT
CDR3 protein: CASSVEGARFDTQYF

V gene: TRBV5-1
J gene: TRBJ2-4
D gene: TRBD1
clone size: many
CDR3 DNA: TGCGCCAGCAGCGTTACAGGGGTCTTAGCCAAAAACATTCAGTACTTC
CDR3 protein: CASSVTGVLAKNIQYF

V gene: TRBV11-2
J gene: TRBJ2-7
D gene: .
clone size: many
CDR3 DNA: TGTGCCAGCAGCTCCCTCCCTTATGGGTGGGAGCAGTACTTC
CDR3 protein: CASSSLPYGWEQYF

V gene: TRBV18
J gene: TRBJ1-1
D gene: .
clone size: few
CDR3 DNA: TGTGCCAGCTCACCATCTCTAACGAGGGCTTTCTTT
CDR3 protein: CASSPSLTRAFF

V gene: TRBV7-9
J gene: TRBJ2-3
D gene: TRBD1
clone size: many
CDR3 DNA: TGTGCCAGCAGCTCACTCATCCAGGGGGCAGAGAGACATACGCAGTATTTT
CDR3 protein: CASSSLIQGAERHTQYF

V gene: TRBV6-1
J gene: TRBJ1-6
D gene: TRBD1
clone size: many
CDR3 DNA: TGTGCCAGCAGTGTAGGGACAGCAAATTCACCCCTCCACTTT
CDR3 protein: CASSVGTANSPLHF